This T cell receptor beta chain was captured in a study of shared clonotypes between healthy human individuals. The V segment lost 7 bases and the J segment 3 bases; nucleotides outside the gene matches: 1. The CDR3 is 14 residues long. CDR1 is SGDLS and CDR2 is YYNGEE in the germline V gene. How the authors handled the data: ImmunoSEQ yielded junction-only sequences lacking quality scores, so filtering differed. Data came from immunoSEQ multiplex PCR; TCRdb stores just in-frame clones and leaves some out. V and J calls and clone size are as listed in that table; D and trimming were resolved from the DNA. The table records about 2.4 million clones, roughly 93% of them present only once. Study conclusions and caveats: Compared with clonotypes that all four donors shared, non-shared clonotypes had lower generation probabilities.

Only one count was recorded for this clone. What it binds is unknown. The sequence came from a young man in good health. Some clones in this sample may be carry-over from other donors' samples. The sequenced sample consisted of naive CD4+ T cells from PBMCs. Subset reported: CD45RA+ positively selected. The chain has TRBV9 and TRBJ2-2; 12 bases line up with TRBD2. The CDR3 DNA sequence: TGTGCCAGCCGGACTAGCGGGGACACCGGGGAGCTGTTTTTT. Amino acids: CASRTSGDTGELFF.